This section outlines one T cell receptor (beta chain) sequence together with its context. Its specificity is unknown. From the 5' RACE reads, TCRdb called clonotypes with MiXCR, one entry per CDR3 protein. This table has fewer than 350,000 distinct CDR3 sequences, 7.5% to 9.5% appearing once. Germline-derived CDR1 and CDR2 are DFQATT and SNEGSKA (reference sequence). After removal of 3 bases from V and 2 bases from J, the junction contained 3 bases not matched to a gene. The CDR3 totals 14 residues. This specimen comes from a study of T-cell memory formation after mild COVID-19. Findings and limits, study-wide: Of the contracting clones, CD4+ ones lay mainly in CM and EM, and CD8+ ones in EMRA. Pre-infection memory showed some responding clones, and this suggested that cross-reactive memory joined. Clones contracting across day 15 to 85 had a balanced CD4/CD8 profile; later expanding clones leaned CD4+.

This rearrangement joins TRBV20-1 to TRBJ2-1, with TRBD2 matching over 8 bases. This sequence originates from a man aged 18-30 years who had mild COVID-19 (a few samples of this study predate the infection). Cell type and time point are not known. Sample: PBMCs or a T cell subset sorted from them (not recorded which). This CDR3 is CSASGGGPYNEQFF. The CDR3 DNA is TGCAGTGCTAGTGGCGGGGGGCCCTACAATGAGCAGTTCTTC.